This TCR beta chain emerged from a study of blood T cell repertoires in COVID-19. The overall study: Collection of acute and convalescent COVID-19 samples took place in the United States, Italy and Spain. Sources were T cells, B-cell-depleted T cells, or PBMCs; the material itself was cDNA or gDNA.

Original handling: For nucleated cells, counts were estimated from reference gene primer amplification. Assay: immunoSEQ multiplex PCR; the TCRdb copy retains only in-frame clones and omits some. V, J and clone size derive from that table, while D and trimming were established from the DNA sequence. The sample lists roughly 520,000 clones, approximately 90% occurring once. Germline V gene sequence: CDR1 SGHRS, CDR2 YFSETQ. V was clipped by 5 bases and J by 1 base, with 11 bases between them. CDR3 length equals 14 residues. Symptom resolution, clearance, or two negative PCRs marked donors in Cohort 3 as recovered.

The receptor was derived from a woman in her forties who had recovered from COVID-19. The J gene is TRBJ2-3, the V gene TRBV5-1; D call uncertain. The source material was PBMCs or T cells enriched from blood (not recorded which). CDR3 coding DNA: TGCGCCAGCAGTGCGGTGGCTGGCACAGATACGCAGTATTTT. It yields the protein CASSAVAGTDTQYF. Drawing the rest from reference TRBV5-1 and TRBJ2-3, the complete variable domain is KAGVTQTPRYLIKTRGQQVTLSCSPISGHRSVSWYQQTPGQGLQFLFEYFSETQRNKGNFPGRFSGRQFSNSRSEMNVSTLELGDSALYLCASSAVAGTDTQYFGPGTRLTVL.